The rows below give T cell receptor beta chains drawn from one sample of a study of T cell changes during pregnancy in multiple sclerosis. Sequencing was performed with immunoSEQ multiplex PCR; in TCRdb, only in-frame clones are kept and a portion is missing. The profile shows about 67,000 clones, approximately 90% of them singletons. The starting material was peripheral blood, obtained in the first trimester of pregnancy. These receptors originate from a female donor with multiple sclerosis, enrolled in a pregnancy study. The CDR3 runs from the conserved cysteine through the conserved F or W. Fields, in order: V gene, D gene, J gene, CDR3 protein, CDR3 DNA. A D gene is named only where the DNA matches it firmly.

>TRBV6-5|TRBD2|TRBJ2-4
CASSYPPQRGGYIQYF
TGTGCCAGCAGTTACCCCCCCCAGCGGGGGGGATACATTCAGTACTTC
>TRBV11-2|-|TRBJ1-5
CASSLGYGDQPQHF
TGTGCCAGCAGCTTAGGATACGGGGATCAGCCCCAGCATTTT
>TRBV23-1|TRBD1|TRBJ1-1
CASSRQGPRGGYTEAFF
TGCGCCAGCAGCAGACAGGGGCCTAGGGGTGGGTACACTGAAGCTTTCTTT
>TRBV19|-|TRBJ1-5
CASSPQRMDFFSLHQPQHF
TGTGCCAGTAGTCCACAAAGGATGGACTTTTTTAGTTTGCATCAGCCCCAGCATTTT
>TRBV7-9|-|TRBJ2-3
CASSLLVTDTQYF
TGTGCCAGCAGCTTGCTAGTAACAGATACGCAGTATTTT
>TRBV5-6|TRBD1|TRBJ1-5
CASSPWGQGSNQPQHF
TGTGCCAGCAGCCCCTGGGGACAGGGTAGCAATCAGCCCCAGCATTTT
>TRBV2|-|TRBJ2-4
CASFGSTLAKNIQYF
TGTGCCAGCTTCGGGAGTACACTAGCCAAAAACATTCAGTACTTC
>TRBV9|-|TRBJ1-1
CASSVGDGGVGVNTEAFF
TGTGCCAGCAGCGTAGGAGATGGAGGGGTTGGGGTGAACACTGAAGCTTTCTTT
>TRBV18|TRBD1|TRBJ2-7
CASSLGTAYEQYF
TGTGCCAGCTCCCTCGGGACAGCCTACGAGCAGTACTTC
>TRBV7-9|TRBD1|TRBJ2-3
CASSERQGLADTQYF
TGTGCCAGCAGCGAGAGACAGGGGTTAGCAGATACGCAGTATTTT